The entry that follows covers one T cell receptor (beta chain) sequence. Its specificity is not known. This sample was taken from a study of cytomegalovirus exposure and HLA in healthy donors. General study findings and limits: Researchers counted about 150 TCR beta chains as cytomegalovirus-associated. TCR beta chain V- and J-gene trimming was linked, in a later analysis, to a missense variant in DCLRE1C.

CDR1 and CDR2 from the germline V gene are LNHDA and SQIVND (reference sequence). The CDR3 extends over 13 amino acids. Trimming cost V 7 bases and J 1 base, with 10 bases left between them. The PCR made use of 60 Vbeta and 13 Jbeta primers. Original methodology: Later work found approximately 87 million unique TCR beta chains, with roughly 11 million shared. Here immunoSEQ multiplex PCR was the method, and the copy in TCRdb shows in-frame clones only, minus some. Clonal size and the V and J genes are those of that table, whereas D and trimming came from the DNA. The repertoire holds around 64,000 clones, with 86% as singletons.

Sample: PBMCs. V gene TRBV19 combines with J gene TRBJ1-1; possibly TRBD1 for D (5 bases). The sequence was collected from a woman in her twenties or thirties in good health and CMV-seronegative. CDR3 protein: CASKGIGNTEAFF. CDR3 nucleotides: TGTGCCAGTAAGGGGATAGGGAACACTGAAGCTTTCTTT. Full variable domain (rest looked up from reference TRBV19 and TRBJ1-1): DGGITQSPKYLFRKEGQNVTLSCEQNLNHDAMYWYRQDPGQGLRLIYYSQIVNDFQKGDIAEGYSVSREKKESFPLTVTSAQKNPTAFYLCASKGIGNTEAFFGQGTRLTVV.